This T cell receptor beta chain stems from a study of OX40 agonist ivuxolimab in advanced cancers. The study in broad terms: The costimulatory receptor OX40 (CD134) was targeted by ivuxolimab, a fully human IgG2 agonistic monoclonal antibody. Intravenous ivuxolimab was administered to patients every 2 weeks at six dose levels: 0.01, 0.1, 0.3, 1.5, 3 and 10 mg/kg. Of the roughly 52 dose-escalation patients, hepatocellular carcinoma was present in about 19, melanoma in approximately 15, renal cell carcinoma in 9 and head and neck cancer in 9. In the dose-escalation cohort, about four fifths of patients were male, and the mean age was around 65 years with a range of roughly 20 to 85. Prior anti-PD-1, anti-PD-L1 or anti-CTLA-4 therapy was permitted, and checkpoint inhibitors had been received by about 44% of dose-escalation patients. Partial responses were achieved by three dose-escalation patients, of whom one had hepatocellular carcinoma and two had cutaneous melanoma. Peripheral TCRbeta sequencing was intended to test whether TCR sequence diversity was altered and clonal T-cell expansion was caused by ivuxolimab. The paper reports the monotherapy dose-escalation portion (N of about 50 patients) of the phase I ivuxolimab trial.

What the authors observed across the whole study: In the 0.1-3.0 mg/kg groups, partial responders were among the patients with the lowest normalized peripheral clonal expansion, particularly in CD8+ T cells. After ivuxolimab, CD8+ T cells had more expanded clones than CD4+ T cells on average. The antigen specificity of the peripheral T cells that underwent clonal expansion was not determined. At doses of 0.1 to 3.0 mg/kg, clonal expansion of both CD4+ and CD8+ T cells in blood was seen between baseline and week 6. Low levels of normalized T-cell clonal expansion were also seen in some patients who did not respond.

As to this clone: Its binding antigen is unknown. Base quality data are lacking; no much larger clone is found one base away.

V lost 2 bases and J lost 1 base; the stretch between them is 8 bases long. CDR1 GTSNPN and CDR2 SVGIG were looked up in the germline V gene (reference sequence). Measured from the cysteine to the phenylalanine, the CDR3 is 13 residues long. Only the CDR3 region is kept as DNA, spanning 39 bases read in frame from base 1. Genomic DNA was extracted from sorted cells for sequencing of the TCRbeta CDR3 region. The immunoSEQ Assay was used for sequencing of TCRbeta CDR3 regions. The immuneACCESS repertoire file appears here via TCRdb, limited to in-frame rearrangements. These files lack a portion of the clones; in checked studies, under half of the deficit traces to unresolved V genes, and the cause of the others is not known. The table for this sample lists about 73,000 clones; roughly 85% of them were counted only once. 0.55% to 0.7% of the sample belongs to the ten largest clones. The trial excluded patients who had a history of autoimmune disease or who were on systemic immunosuppression. In every dose cohort, peripheral blood was drawn for TCR sequencing at baseline, cycle 4 day 1, and cycle 7 day 1. Samples were obtained from an open-label, multicenter, first-in-human phase I dose-escalation trial of ivuxolimab. Adults with locally advanced or metastatic melanoma, renal cell carcinoma, hepatocellular carcinoma or head and neck squamous cell carcinoma were enrolled in the trial. Before TCR sequencing, CD4+ T cells and CD8+ T cells from peripheral blood were sorted into separate populations.

Sequencing used CD4+ or CD8+ T cells sorted from blood, obtained in a trial of the OX40 agonist ivuxolimab. The source is an adult with an advanced solid tumor such as melanoma, head and neck, liver or kidney cancer. This chain is built from TRBV30 and TRBJ1-1; the D gene assignment is ambiguous. The DNA sequence is TGTGCCTGGAGTATCACGGGGAACACTGAAGCTTTCTTT. Translated, it gives CAWSITGNTEAFF. Full variable domain (CDR3 extended with the reference TRBV30 and TRBJ1-1 proteins): SQTIHQWPATLVQPVGSPLSLECTVEGTSNPNLYWYRQAAGRGLQLLFYSVGIGQISSEVPQNLSASRPQDRQFILSSKKLLLSDSGFYLCAWSITGNTEAFFGQGTRLTVV.